The rows below give T cell receptor beta chains drawn from one sample of a study of a mutant IDH1 vaccine in newly diagnosed glioma. Their antigens are not known. Repertoires were generated with immunoSEQ multiplex PCR, while TCRdb's copy carries only in-frame clones and drops some. Among about 40,000 clones listed, approximately 83% were seen once. The input for sequencing was PBMCs, taken from a glioma patient whose treatment included an IDH1 peptide vaccine. The receptors stem from a woman aged 50 to 65 with glioma. Each CDR3 is given with its conserved first and last residue. D genes are given only for firm matches. Only some rows state a clone size, as once, few, many or a class for expanded clones.

size: .; D: .; V: TRBV5-1; J: TRBJ1-2; CDR3: CASSLALARGGYTF; DNA: TGCGCCAGCAGCTTGGCCCTTGCAAGAGGTGGCTACACCTTC
size: .; D: .; V: TRBV4-3; J: TRBJ1-5; CDR3: CASSQELSGWNQPQHF; DNA: TGCGCCAGCAGCCAAGAACTATCAGGGTGGAATCAGCCCCAGCATTTT
size: .; D: TRBD1; V: TRBV30; J: TRBJ2-3; CDR3: CAWNRQGTDTQYF; DNA: TGTGCCTGGAATAGACAGGGAACAGATACGCAGTATTTT
size: .; D: .; V: TRBV7-9; J: TRBJ2-7; CDR3: CASSREYEQYF; DNA: TGTGCCAGCAGCCGGGAGTACGAGCAGTACTTC
size: .; D: .; V: TRBV5-1; J: TRBJ2-2; CDR3: CASSLPNTGELFF; DNA: TGCGCCAGCAGCCTCCCGAACACCGGGGAGCTGTTTTTT
size: .; D: .; V: TRBV6-5; J: TRBJ2-7; CDR3: CASSSGRIYEQYF; DNA: TGTGCCAGCAGTTCCGGACGGATCTACGAGCAGTACTTC
size: .; D: .; V: TRBV28; J: TRBJ2-5; CDR3: CASRGGRGYQETQYF; DNA: TGTGCCAGCCGTGGGGGGCGGGGCTACCAAGAGACCCAGTACTTC
size: .; D: TRBD2; V: TRBV4-1; J: TRBJ2-2; CDR3: CASSQPGLAGGGTGELFF; DNA: TGCGCCAGCAGCCAACCCGGTCTAGCGGGGGGAGGAACCGGGGAGCTGTTTTTT
size: .; D: TRBD1; V: TRBV11-3; J: TRBJ1-1; CDR3: CASREQGASGTEAFF; DNA: TGTGCCAGCCGGGAACAGGGGGCTTCAGGCACTGAAGCTTTCTTT
size: few; D: .; V: TRBV19; J: TRBJ1-1; CDR3: CASSIWENTEAFF; DNA: TGTGCCAGTAGTATTTGGGAGAACACTGAAGCTTTCTTT
size: .; D: TRBD2; V: TRBV5-1; J: TRBJ2-7; CDR3: CASRPAFGGLYEQYF; DNA: TGCGCCAGCAGACCAGCATTCGGGGGGTTGTACGAGCAGTACTTC
size: .; D: .; V: TRBV30; J: TRBJ1-3; CDR3: CAGGQGNTIYF; DNA: TGTGCCGGAGGGCAGGGTAACACCATATATTTT
size: .; D: .; V: TRBV11-2; J: TRBJ1-1; CDR3: CASSLRSGDMNTEAFF; DNA: TGTGCCAGCAGCTTAAGGTCAGGGGACATGAACACTGAAGCTTTCTTT
size: .; D: TRBD1; V: TRBV15; J: TRBJ1-2; CDR3: CATSRDRGRNYGYTF; DNA: TGTGCCACCAGCAGAGACAGGGGGCGTAACTATGGCTACACCTTC
size: few; D: .; V: TRBV5-1; J: TRBJ2-2; CDR3: CASSLSAASTGELFF; DNA: TGCGCCAGCAGCTTGTCAGCTGCCTCCACCGGGGAGCTGTTTTTT
size: .; D: TRBD1; V: TRBV29-1; J: TRBJ1-1; CDR3: CSVETGMNTEAFF; DNA: TGCAGCGTTGAGACAGGGATGAACACTGAAGCTTTCTTT
size: .; D: .; V: TRBV4-2; J: TRBJ1-1; CDR3: CASSQEEINTEAFF; DNA: TGTGCCAGCAGCCAAGAGGAAATAAACACTGAAGCTTTCTTT
size: .; D: .; V: TRBV27; J: TRBJ2-7; CDR3: CASGPRQVSLEQYF; DNA: TGTGCCAGCGGGCCGCGACAGGTCTCCCTCGAGCAGTACTTC
size: once; D: .; V: TRBV18; J: TRBJ2-5; CDR3: CASSPSSARGRLQETQYF; DNA: TGTGCCAGCTCACCATCTTCTGCCCGGGGGCGGCTGCAAGAGACCCAGTACTTC
size: .; D: .; V: TRBV5-6; J: TRBJ1-6; CDR3: CASSLSGAHSPLHF; DNA: TGTGCCAGCAGCCTTTCCGGGGCGCATTCACCCCTCCACTTT
size: .; D: .; V: TRBV18; J: TRBJ1-6; CDR3: CASSPNINSPLHF; DNA: TGTGCCAGCTCCCCCAACATTAATTCACCCCTCCACTTT
size: .; D: .; V: TRBV30; J: TRBJ1-2; CDR3: CAWSNSLRRGDGGYTF; DNA: TGTGCCTGGAGCAACAGCTTGCGCCGGGGGGATGGTGGCTACACCTTC
size: .; D: .; V: TRBV5-1; J: TRBJ1-1; CDR3: CASSLSPGADTEAFF; DNA: TGCGCCAGCAGCTTGTCCCCGGGGGCGGACACTGAAGCTTTCTTT
size: .; D: .; V: TRBV6-5; J: TRBJ2-1; CDR3: CASRPSSYNEQFF; DNA: TGTGCCAGCAGGCCTAGCTCCTACAATGAGCAGTTCTTC
size: .; D: TRBD1; V: TRBV29-1; J: TRBJ2-7; CDR3: CSVMGTGGLWEQYF; DNA: TGCAGCGTTATGGGAACAGGGGGCCTCTGGGAGCAGTACTTC
size: .; D: .; V: TRBV7-9; J: TRBJ1-2; CDR3: CASSLGTTPGYTF; DNA: TGTGCCAGCAGCTTAGGGACAACCCCAGGCTACACCTTC
size: .; D: .; V: TRBV19; J: TRBJ1-1; CDR3: CASSVRTEGNTEAFF; DNA: TGTGCCAGTAGCGTAAGGACAGAGGGGAACACTGAAGCTTTCTTT
size: .; D: TRBD1; V: TRBV5-5; J: TRBJ2-4; CDR3: CASSLGDREGKNIQYF; DNA: TGTGCCAGCAGCTTAGGGGACAGGGAAGGCAAAAACATTCAGTACTTC
size: .; D: .; V: TRBV5-4; J: TRBJ2-1; CDR3: CASSSLEPYNEQFF; DNA: TGTGCCAGCAGCTCCCTGGAGCCCTACAATGAGCAGTTCTTC
size: .; D: .; V: TRBV10-2; J: TRBJ1-2; CDR3: CASTSTGGWDGYTF; DNA: TGCGCCAGCACTTCCACTGGGGGATGGGATGGCTACACCTTC
size: .; D: TRBD1; V: TRBV4-2; J: TRBJ1-1; CDR3: CASSQGQGNTEAFF; DNA: TGTGCCAGCAGCCAAGGACAGGGGAACACTGAAGCTTTCTTT
size: .; D: .; V: TRBV30; J: TRBJ2-7; CDR3: CAWSAGLSTGEQYF; DNA: TGTGCCTGGAGTGCCGGCCTGTCTACGGGCGAGCAGTACTTC
size: few; D: .; V: TRBV9; J: TRBJ1-1; CDR3: CASSGNTDTEAFF; DNA: TGTGCCAGCAGCGGAAATACCGACACTGAAGCTTTCTTT
size: .; D: TRBD1; V: TRBV6-1; J: TRBJ1-1; CDR3: CASSEIQGANTEAFF; DNA: TGTGCCAGCAGTGAAATACAGGGGGCTAACACTGAAGCTTTCTTT
size: few; D: .; V: TRBV19; J: TRBJ1-2; CDR3: CATHRVGAVSYGYTF; DNA: TGTGCCACCCATCGAGTAGGAGCGGTTTCTTACGGCTACACCTTC
size: .; D: .; V: TRBV2; J: TRBJ1-5; CDR3: CASSESGFGQPQHF; DNA: TGTGCCAGCAGTGAATCAGGGTTTGGTCAGCCCCAGCATTTT
size: .; D: .; V: TRBV4-1; J: TRBJ1-1; CDR3: CASSQGRGATEAFF; DNA: TGCGCCAGCAGCCAAGGGCGGGGAGCCACTGAAGCTTTCTTT
size: .; D: .; V: TRBV7-9; J: TRBJ1-2; CDR3: CASSFVGQTYGYTF; DNA: TGTGCCAGCAGCTTCGTGGGACAAACATATGGCTACACCTTC